These 31 T cell receptor beta chains were all obtained from the same sample, sequenced in a study of blood T cells in healthy people across ages. A sample-barcoded 5' primer and a J-beta primer mix were used in a second PCR of roughly 7 to 11 cycles. TCRdb reanalysed the 5' RACE reads using MiXCR and keeps one entry per CDR3 protein. Among about 930,000 distinct CDR3 sequences, about 29% were seen once, and the ten largest hold roughly 10%. The sample was also linked to a second study, of T cells of mothers and their children.

The material sequenced was blood. All receptors come from a woman in her thirties or forties in good health.

This clonotype was seen at least ten times. The chain couples TRBV4-2 to TRBJ2-7; tentative D call: TRBD2 (6 bases). The V gene lost 0 bases and the J gene lost 0 bases, with 12 bases spanning the gap. The CDR3 runs to 16 residues. CDR1 LGHNA and CDR2 YNFKEQ come from the germline V gene. The CDR3 DNA follows: TGTGCCAGCAGCCAAGATGCGGGGCGCTCCTCCTACGAGCAGTACTTC. Protein sequence: CASSQDAGRSSYEQYF.

This clonotype came up many times. V usage is TRBV7-2 and J usage is TRBJ2-1, with 14 nucleotides matching TRBD2. CDR1 and CDR2 from the germline V gene are SGHTA and FQGNSA. The CDR3 covers 16 residues. V lost 5 bases to trimming and J lost 7 bases; unmatched junction nucleotides: 7. DNA of the CDR3: TGTGCCAGCAGCCGACTAGCGGGGGGGCTAGGGAATGAGCAGTTCTTC. Translated, it gives CASSRLAGGLGNEQFF.

This clonotype was seen ten or more times. This chain uses TRBV7-9 with TRBJ2-5; 9 nucleotides align to TRBD2. Germline V gene data show CDR1 as SEHNR and CDR2 as FQNEAQ (reference sequence). V shed 3 bases, J shed 5 bases, and the junction held 10 bases outside the gene matches. This CDR3 has 16 amino acids. The CDR3 DNA reads as TGTGCCAGCAGCTTCGGCGGGGGGGCGAGGAAGGAGACCCAGTACTTC. This codes for CASSFGGGARKETQYF.

This clonotype was recorded at least ten times. This chain joins TRBV27 and TRBJ1-2; 10 bases are a match to TRBD1. Germline CDR1 MNHEY, CDR2 SMNVEV (reference sequence). This CDR3 comprises 15 residues. V gave up 2 bases and J gave up 5 bases; unmatched junction bases: 5. The DNA for the CDR3 is TGTGCCAGCAGTTTAATAGGGGGACAGGGGTATGGCTACACCTTC. The encoded protein is CASSLIGGQGYGYTF.

V gene TRBV7-9 combines with J gene TRBJ1-2, with D perhaps TRBD1 (5 bases). Trimming removed 7 bases from V and 7 bases from J, with 22 bases in between. The CDR3 length is 15 residues. CDR1 is SEHNR, CDR2 FQNEAQ, per germline (reference sequence). CDR3 region: CASTTLGTIPGGYTF. CDR3 coding DNA: TGTGCCAGCACCACCCTGGGGACCATCCCTGGTGGCTACACCTTC.

This clonotype was observed a few times. A much bigger clone sits one base away, suggesting this may be a read error. The chain links TRBV10-3 to TRBJ2-7, with 7 bases aligning to TRBD1. There are 14 residues in the CDR3. Trimming removed 3 bases from V and 5 bases from J; junction bases left unmatched: 7. CDR1 is ENHRY and CDR2 is SYGVKD in the germline V gene. Written as DNA, the CDR3 is TGTGCCATCAGTGAAAGACAGGGTCGCGACGAGCAGTACTTC. Amino acid sequence: CAISERQGRDEQYF.

V usage is TRBV7-2 and J usage is TRBJ1-2; D unclear. Trimming removed 5 bases from V and 5 bases from J, with 21 bases in between. Per the germline V gene, CDR1 is SGHTA and CDR2 is FQGNSA. The CDR3 extends over 16 amino acids. CDR3 amino acids: CASSPSQTAYRYGYTF. The DNA for the CDR3 is TGTGCCAGCAGCCCCTCACAAACGGCCTATCGGTATGGCTACACCTTC.

This clonotype showed up just a few times. The gene calls are TRBV28 and TRBJ1-2, with D unclear. The V end lost 7 bases, the J end lost 4 bases, and 16 bases lay between the germline ends. Germline CDR1 and CDR2: MDHEN and SYDVKM. The CDR3 spans 14 residues. CDR3: CASIPALGIYGYTF. In DNA form, the CDR3 reads TGTGCCAGCATCCCTGCTTTAGGGATCTATGGCTACACCTTC.

This clonotype occurred once. The chain carries TRBV20-1 and TRBJ2-3; TRBD1 matches at 10 bases. The CDR3 length is 14 residues. CDR1 DFQATT and CDR2 SNEGSKA come from the germline V gene (reference sequence). The J segment lost 6 bases and the V segment lost 5 bases, leaving 8 bases of the junction unmatched. CDR3 residues: CSALPGTGDDTQYF. The CDR3 DNA reads TGCAGTGCTCTTCCCGGGACAGGGGATGATACGCAGTATTTT.

This clonotype has just a few counts. The chain recombines TRBV5-6 with TRBJ2-1; TRBD2 matches 8 bases. CDR1 and CDR2 (germline): SGHDT, YYEEEE. The CDR3 covers 14 residues. The ends lost 0 bases at V and 8 bases at J; junction bases unmatched: 4. CDR3 sequence: CASSLAGGDHEQFF. DNA of the CDR3: TGTGCCAGCAGCTTGGCCGGGGGGGACCATGAGCAGTTCTTC.

Comments on this clonotype: A much larger clone sits a single nucleotide away, making a read error possible. The V call is TRBV12-3 or TRBV12-4, the J call TRBJ1-2, with D possibly being TRBD1 (6 bases). This CDR3 comprises 13 residues. The CDR3 sequence is CANSFSGASGYTF. The DNA for the CDR3 is TGTGCCAACAGTTTCTCGGGGGCGAGTGGCTACACCTTC.

The chain links TRBV7-2 to TRBJ2-7, with TRBD1 as a possible D gene (5 bases). The V gene's germline CDR1 is SGHTA and CDR2 FQGNSA. This CDR3 region has 14 residues. V shed 4 bases and J shed 3 bases, with 13 bases lying between them. In nucleotides, the CDR3 is TGTGCCAGCAGCTCCAGCAGGGTAGTCTACGAGCAGTACTTC. Its protein is CASSSSRVVYEQYF.

This clonotype was detected many times. The chain employs TRBV7-2 and TRBJ1-2; the D gene is possibly TRBD1 (6 bases). The V and J ends lost 1 base and 6 bases respectively, with 15 bases between them. This CDR3 contains 15 residues. Germline V gives CDR1 SGHTA, CDR2 FQGNSA. For the CDR3, the DNA is TGTGCCAGCAGCTTAGGTCGTCAGGGGTTCGATGGCTACACCTTC. Residues: CASSLGRQGFDGYTF.

This clonotype was seen a few times. J is TRBJ2-3 and V is TRBV5-6, with D possibly being TRBD1 (6 bases). Germline V gene lookup returns CDR1 SGHDT and CDR2 YYEEEE. V lost 4 bases to trimming and J lost 4 bases, with 22 bases between them. The CDR3 runs 17 residues. The CDR3, as DNA: TGTGCCAGCAGCAGACTTACGCAGGGGCTCAGGGCAGATACGCAGTATTTT. This translates into CASSRLTQGLRADTQYF.

There are many counts of this clonotype. The chain has TRBV12-3 or TRBV12-4 and TRBJ2-7; tentative D call: TRBD2 (5 bases). The CDR3 length is 14 residues. V lost 6 bases to trimming and J lost 3 bases, with 15 bases between them. CDR3 coding DNA: TGTGCCAGCAGCAGTGGAGGAGGCCTCTACGAGCAGTACTTC. Its translation is CASSSGGGLYEQYF.

This clonotype was seen only a few times. The V call is TRBV18, the J call TRBJ2-1, with 12 bases identical to TRBD2. The J call is doubtful: the DNA matches TRBJ2-7 better. The CDR3 is 20 amino acids. Per germline, CDR1 KGHSH and CDR2 LQKENI. CDR3 amino acids: CASSPRTSGDSQSSYNEQYF. DNA for the CDR3: TGTGCCAGCTCACCACGGACTAGCGGGGACTCCCAGAGCTCCTACAATGAGCAGTACTTC.

The chain has TRBV6-5 and TRBJ1-5, with TRBD1 as a possible D gene (5 bases). V shed 8 bases and J shed 2 bases, with 13 bases lying between them. CDR1 and CDR2 from the germline V gene are MNHEY and SVGAGI. CDR3 length equals 14 residues. CDR3 sequence: CASRLRGGNQPQHF. Here the CDR3 DNA reads TGTGCCAGCCGATTGAGAGGGGGCAATCAGCCCCAGCATTTT.

This rearrangement joins TRBV29-1 to TRBJ2-5; D possibly uses TRBD1 or TRBD2 (5 bases each). The germline CDR1 and CDR2 sequences are SQVTM and ANQGSEA. The germline V and J ends were trimmed by 6 bases and 9 bases, with 17 bases remaining between them. The CDR3 loop spans 12 amino acids. The CDR3 loop is CSVGPRRGAQYF. CDR3 bases: TGCAGCGTCGGGCCTCGGCGAGGGGCCCAGTACTTC.

The chain recombines TRBV27 with TRBJ1-2; TRBD1 might be the D (5 bases). Trimming left V 6 bases short and J 2 bases short, with 13 bases between. The germline V gene has CDR1 MNHEY and CDR2 SMNVEV (reference sequence). CDR3 length equals 14 residues. CDR3 DNA: TGTGCCAGCAGATCAGGGCCCCTAAACTATGGCTACACCTTC. Its protein is CASRSGPLNYGYTF.

This chain joins TRBV2 and TRBJ1-5; TRBD1 matches 10 bases. V was pared by 4 bases and J by 6 bases, with 6 bases of the junction left unmatched. The V gene's germline CDR1 is SNHLY and CDR2 FYNNEI. CDR3 length equals 15 residues. The CDR3 DNA reads as TGTGCCAGCAGTGCAAGGACAGGGGGATTTCAGCCCCAGCATTTT. This gives the protein CASSARTGGFQPQHF.

Many counts were recorded for this clonotype. This rearrangement joins TRBV20-1 to TRBJ2-1; 8 bases line up with TRBD1. Germline CDR1 and CDR2: DFQATT and SNEGSKA (reference sequence). CDR3 length: 16 residues. V shed 5 bases, J shed 7 bases, and the junction held 16 bases outside the gene matches. This chain's CDR3 is CSAAQPGTGGWNEQFF. CDR3 in DNA: TGCAGTGCTGCACAGCCCGGGACAGGTGGATGGAATGAGCAGTTCTTC.

This clonotype occurred a few times. This chain uses TRBV28 with TRBJ2-5, with TRBD2 matching 13 bases. V was pared by 3 bases and J by 2 bases, with 3 bases of the junction left unmatched. Germline loops: CDR1 MDHEN, CDR2 SYDVKM. CDR3 length: 16 residues. CDR3 sequence (DNA): TGTGCCAGCAGTTTGTCGACTAGCGGGAGGCAAGAGACCCAGTACTTC. As protein: CASSLSTSGRQETQYF.

The chain uses TRBV28 and TRBJ2-1; tentative D call: TRBD2 (7 bases). This CDR3 has 14 residues. Trimming cost V 7 bases and J 7 bases, with 17 bases left between them. Germline V lookup: CDR1 MDHEN, CDR2 SYDVKM. CDR3 bases: TGTGCCAGCACCCCCGGGGGGCGCACTAATGAGCAGTTCTTC. It encodes CASTPGGRTNEQFF.

Only a few counts were recorded for this clonotype. This sequence joins TRBV29-1 and TRBJ2-4, with a possible D match to TRBD1 (7 bases). The CDR3 has 13 amino acids. V was clipped by 6 bases and J by 3 bases, with 12 bases between them. The V gene's germline CDR1 is SQVTM and CDR2 ANQGSEA. The CDR3 region has the DNA TGCAGCGTGTCAGGGGGGATCAAAAACATTCAGTACTTC. This gives the protein CSVSGGIKNIQYF.

The gene calls are TRBV5-5 and TRBJ2-5, with D perhaps being TRBD1 or TRBD2 (5 bases each). The V gene's germline CDR1 is SGHKS and CDR2 YYEKEE (reference sequence). Trimming stripped 1 base from V and 11 bases from J, with 15 bases between. There are 13 residues in the CDR3. CDR3: CASSLWGSNEQYF. CDR3 sequence (DNA): TGTGCCAGCAGCTTGTGGGGGAGCAATGAGCAGTACTTC.

Here the CDR3 reads CASNPRGQGTYEQFF. The CDR3 region has the DNA TGTGCCAGCAACCCTCGGGGACAGGGAACCTACGAGCAGTTCTTC. This chain uses TRBV11-1 with TRBJ2-1; TRBD1 matches at 9 bases. V lost 7 bases to trimming and J lost 10 bases; unmatched junction nucleotides: 14. CDR3 length: 15 amino acids. Looked up from germline, CDR1 is SGHAT and CDR2 is FQDESV (reference sequence).

With regard to this clonotype: With a much larger clone just one base away, this may be a read error. V usage is TRBV7-2 and J usage is TRBJ2-5; 13 bases fit TRBD2. V shed 5 bases, J shed 13 bases, and the junction held 10 bases outside the gene matches. This CDR3 has 14 residues. Germline V gene lookup returns CDR1 SGHTA and CDR2 FQGNSA. The CDR3 here is CASSQPQGLAGWYF. The CDR3 nucleotides read TGTGCCAGCAGCCAGCCTCAGGGACTAGCGGGGTGGTACTTC.

This clonotype was observed a single time. Its ends do not fully match the called genes, so a read error is possible. The chain uses TRBV7-2 and TRBJ1-2; 8 nucleotides agree with TRBD1. CDR3 length: 14 residues. Germline V CDR1 and CDR2: SGHTA, FQGNSA. CDR3 coding DNA: TGTGCCAGCAGCTCAGGGGGCCGGGCCTATGGCTACGCATTC. Translating gives CASSSGGRAYGYAF.

This clonotype was counted ten times or more. This chain connects TRBV7-2 to TRBJ2-5; 7 bases fit TRBD2. The V segment lost 2 bases and the J segment 7 bases; nucleotides outside the gene matches: 13. This CDR3 has 16 residues. Per germline, CDR1 SGHTA and CDR2 FQGNSA. As DNA, the CDR3 is TGTGCCAGCAGCTTACGGGCGGACGGGCGCGGGGGGACCCAGTACTTC. Amino acid sequence: CASSLRADGRGGTQYF.

For this clonotype: The junction departs from the called germline gene at one end, perhaps through a read error. The chain combines TRBV7-7 with TRBJ2-1; 11 bases fit TRBD2. Germline lookup yields CDR1 SSHAT and CDR2 FNYEAQ (reference sequence). This CDR3 has 15 residues. CDR3 loop: CASSASSGTSGEQFF. For the CDR3, the DNA is TGTGCTAGCAGCGCCTCGTCCGGGACTAGCGGAGAGCAGTTCTTC.

This clonotype has a count of ten or more. This chain links TRBV6-5 with TRBJ2-5; TRBD1 or TRBD2 may be the D gene (5 bases each). The V gene's germline CDR1 is MNHEY and CDR2 SVGAGI. This CDR3 has 14 amino acids. The V and J ends lost 2 bases and 6 bases respectively, with 13 bases between them. The DNA for the CDR3 is TGTGCCAGCAGTTACGGTGGGGGAGAAAAGACCCAGTACTTC. Amino acid sequence: CASSYGGGEKTQYF.